The count of the clone carrying this T cell receptor (beta chain) is one. Other DNA sequences in the sample encode the same CDR3. Terminally differentiated effector memory CD45RA+ cells were left out of the naive CD8 fraction, which was CD45RO-negative and positively selected for CCR7. This entry comes from a study of shared clonotypes between healthy human individuals. CDR1 SEHNR and CDR2 FQNEAQ come from the germline V gene (reference sequence). The CDR3 runs 16 residues. V lost 3 bases to trimming and J lost 6 bases; unmatched junction nucleotides: 10. The data were produced by immunoSEQ multiplex PCR, yet TCRdb's version contains in-frame clones alone and is incomplete. This sample has fewer than 1 million clones, with approximately 96% found just once.

The chain carries TRBV7-9 and TRBJ1-1, with 10 nucleotides matching TRBD1. The receptor's source is a man aged 25 to 40 in good health. The sequenced sample consisted of naive CD8+ T cells sorted from blood. The chain's CDR3 is CASSFPGQGGRAEAFF. CDR3 DNA: TGTGCCAGCAGCTTTCCCGGACAGGGGGGTAGAGCTGAAGCTTTCTTT.